This TCR beta chain derives from a study of T cells expressing NK-cell markers. Overall study: From sorted CD3+CD56+NKG2C+, CD3+CD56+NKG2C- and CD3+CD56-NKG2C+ T cells came the TCR beta repertoires. With respect to HCMV, most of the eight sequenced donors were seropositive, and one was seronegative. General study results and limits: The CD3+CD56-NKG2C+ fraction of several donors was also led by these clonotypes. HCMV specificity of the expanded NKG2C+ T cell clones stayed unclear.

For each CDR3 protein, TCRdb gives one entry from its re-call of the 5' RACE reads, without DNA. The table for this sample gives about 400,000 distinct CDR3 sequences. Note on this clonotype: The antigen is undetermined.

The sequence derives from a woman in her 50s in good health. The sequenced sample consisted of blood T cells: a sorted CD56 or NKG2C T cell subset, CD4+ or CD8+ T cells, or bulk PBMC T cells (not recorded which).

CDR3 protein: CASSPRQGTLQETQYF. The chain couples TRBV7-6 to TRBJ2-5; TCRdb's D call of TRBD1 is untestable without DNA. The germline gives CDR1 SGHVS, CDR2 FNYEAQ. This CDR3 contains 16 residues. Supplemented by reference TRBV7-6 and TRBJ2-5, the full variable domain reads GAGVSQSPRYKVTKRGQDVALRCDPISGHVSLYWYRQALGQGPEFLTYFNYEAQQDKSGLPNDRFSAERPEGSISTLTIQRTEQRDSAMYRCASSPRQGTLQETQYFGPGTRLLVL.